Listed here are 18 T cell receptor beta chains from one sample, sequenced in a study of breast tumors, draining lymph nodes, adjacent tissues. One entry per CDR3 protein, called by TCRdb with MiXCR from the multiplex PCR reads. The table includes around 130,000 distinct CDR3 sequences, around a third detected once. Breast cancer patients provided tissue from their axillary draining lymph nodes. Sequenced sample: axillary lymph node tissue. The source is a female donor with breast cancer. Some clones in this sample may be carry-over from other donors' samples.

This clonotype was observed at least ten times. This chain connects TRBV5-5 to TRBJ1-2; D gene ambiguous. Germline lookup yields CDR1 SGHKS and CDR2 YYEKEE (reference sequence). This CDR3 region has 15 residues. V was cut by 0 bases and J by 9 bases, with 18 bases left in between. For the CDR3, the DNA is TGTGCCAGCAGCTTGGAGTCTGGGGTTAAAATGCGCTACACCTTC. Its translation is CASSLESGVKMRYTF.

This clonotype has a count of ten or more. This sequence joins TRBV5-1 and TRBJ2-1; D unresolved. The CDR3 runs 12 residues. Trimming took 1 base from V and 9 from J, leaving 8 bases between them. Germline V gene lookup returns CDR1 SGHRS and CDR2 YFSETQ. Here the CDR3 DNA reads TGCGCCAGCAGCTTGTACGGCAGTGAGCAGTTCTTC. Translating it yields CASSLYGSEQFF.

There are many counts of this clonotype. This rearrangement joins TRBV6-4 to TRBJ2-1; the D is unclear. Trimming pared 6 bases from V and 8 bases from J, leaving 20 bases between. The CDR3 runs to 15 residues. Germline CDR1 is MRHNA and CDR2 is SNTAGT. The CDR3 bases are TGTGCCAGCAGCCCAATGGGTACCAGTGCGGATGAGCAGTTCTTC. Amino acids: CASSPMGTSADEQFF.

This clonotype was recorded at least ten times. The CDR3 loop reads CASRRGVGGTGNTIYF. CDR3 coding DNA: TGTGCCAGCAGACGTGGTGTTGGGGGCACTGGAAACACCATATATTTT. The rearrangement links TRBV7-9 to TRBJ1-3; a weak D match, TRBD1 (6 bases). V lost 6 bases and J 2 bases, leaving 17 bases between the germline ends. The germline gives CDR1 SEHNR, CDR2 FQNEAQ (reference sequence). The CDR3 totals 16 residues. Using reference TRBV7-9 and TRBJ1-3 for the parts outside the CDR3, the full variable domain is DTGVSQNPRHKITKRGQNVTFRCDPISEHNRLYWYRQTLGQGPEFLTYFQNEAQLEKSRLLSDRFSAERPKGSFSTLEIQRTEQGDSAMYLCASRRGVGGTGNTIYFGEGSWLTVV.

This clonotype occurred many times. The V gene is TRBV20-1, the J gene TRBJ2-3, with D possibly TRBD1 on 6 matching bases. The V gene's germline CDR1 is DFQATT and CDR2 SNEGSKA (reference sequence). The V end was cut by 3 bases, the J end by 4 bases, with 8 bases between. The CDR3 has 12 amino acids. DNA of the CDR3: TGCAGTGCTAGGCAGGGGCCAGATACGCAGTATTTT. Translated, it gives CSARQGPDTQYF.

This chain joins TRBV15 and TRBJ2-7, with D maybe TRBD2 (6 bases). Germline V lookup: CDR1 LNHNV, CDR2 YYDKDF (reference sequence). V was clipped by 3 bases and J by 12 bases, with 24 bases between them. The length of the CDR3 is 15 residues. The CDR3 region has the DNA TGTGCCACCAGCAGCCTCGGGACTGGGGCTTTCGGAGCGTACTTC. Protein: CATSSLGTGAFGAYF.

This clonotype appeared many times. The genes are TRBV5-1 and TRBJ1-4; 8 nucleotides align to TRBD1. The CDR3 extends over 15 amino acids. Trimming cost V 1 base and J 3 bases; bases outside gene matches: 2. Germline V gives CDR1 SGHRS, CDR2 YFSETQ. CDR3 loop: CASSLRTGSNEKLFF. CDR3 DNA sequence: TGCGCCAGCAGCTTGCGGACAGGGTCTAATGAAAAACTGTTTTTT.

This clonotype has a count of ten or more. The chain has TRBV12-5 and TRBJ1-5, with D hard to call. From germline, CDR1 is LGHNT and CDR2 FRNRAP. Trimming stripped 8 bases from V and 4 bases from J, with 9 bases between. The CDR3 covers 12 residues. CDR3 region: CASREGNQPQHF. CDR3 nucleotides: TGTGCTAGTCGTGAGGGTAATCAGCCCCAGCATTTT.

This clonotype was seen many times. The junction does not match germline at one end; this may be a read error. This chain joins TRBV5-1 and TRBJ2-5, with D possibly TRBD1 on 5 matching bases. CDR1 is SGHRS and CDR2 is YFSETQ in the germline V gene. CDR3 length: 14 amino acids. CDR3 sequence (DNA): TGCGCCAGCAGCTTTTCAGGGAACCAAGACACCCAGTACTTC. The encoded protein is CASSFSGNQDTQYF.

This clonotype was counted at least ten times. The chain joins TRBV20-1 to TRBJ2-5; TRBD1 matches 12 bases. Germline lookup yields CDR1 DFQATT and CDR2 SNEGSKA (reference sequence). Trimming at V came to 6 bases and at J to 4 bases, leaving 3 bases not matched to a gene. There are 13 residues in the CDR3. CDR3 nucleotides: TGCAGTGCGGGACAGGGGGCGCGAGAGACCCAGTACTTC. Protein sequence: CSAGQGARETQYF.

Details on this clonotype: A much larger clone sits a single nucleotide away, making a read error possible. The CDR3 region is CARMRFGTREETQYF. As DNA, the CDR3 is TGTGCCAGGATGCGTTTTGGGACTAGGGAAGAGACCCAGTACTTC. The chain is built from TRBV6-4 and TRBJ2-5; 8 bases match TRBD2. The V gene's germline CDR1 is MRHNA and CDR2 SNTAGT. This CDR3 is 15 amino acids long. J lost 3 bases, V lost 9 bases, and 12 bases had no gene match.

The CDR3 DNA sequence: TGTGCCAGCAGCCCCTACAGGAGTCTAGGGGAAAATTCACCCCTCCACTTT. Protein sequence: CASSPYRSLGENSPLHF. The V and J genes are TRBV7-8 and TRBJ1-6, with a tentative D call TRBD1 (5 bases). The CDR3 is made up of 17 amino acids. Between the trimmed V and J ends, which lost 5 bases and 7 bases, there was a span of 21 bases. Germline V gene lookup returns CDR1 SGHVS and CDR2 FQNEAQ.

This clonotype was picked up many times. The chain links TRBV2 to TRBJ1-2, with TRBD1 as a possible D gene (5 bases). Trimming shortened V by 3 bases and J by 0 bases, and 8 bases separated the two germline ends. Germline-derived CDR1 and CDR2 are SNHLY and FYNNEI. CDR3 length: 14 amino acids. CDR3 amino acids: CASSDDSSNYGYTF. The CDR3 DNA reads as TGTGCCAGCAGTGATGACAGCTCTAACTATGGCTACACCTTC.

This clonotype was seen only a few times. The chain has TRBV6-2 or TRBV6-3 and TRBJ2-7; a possible D gene is TRBD1 (6 bases). Germline CDR1 reads MNHEY; CDR2 reads SVGEGT. This CDR3 is 15 amino acids long. Deletions cut 5 bases from V and 0 bases from J, with 14 bases between. The CDR3 protein is CASSQGFGVSYEQYV. In DNA, the CDR3 is TGTGCCAGCAGTCAGGGGTTCGGGGTCTCCTACGAGCAGTACGTC.

This rearrangement joins TRBV19 to TRBJ2-3; 10 bases agree with TRBD2. In germline, CDR1 is LNHDA, CDR2 SQIVND (reference sequence). The CDR3 extends over 15 amino acids. V was pared by 4 bases and J by 6 bases, with 7 bases of the junction left unmatched. The CDR3 sequence is CASSTRSGGEDTQYF. Here the CDR3 DNA reads TGTGCCAGTAGTACGAGAAGCGGGGGGGAGGATACGCAGTATTTT.

At least ten counts were recorded for this clonotype. The junction does not match germline at one end; this may be a read error. The CDR3 loop reads CASSTGQGPGSQETQSF. Here the CDR3 DNA reads TGTGCCAGTAGTACTGGACAGGGTCCGGGATCACAAGAGACCCAGTCCTTC. The J gene is TRBJ2-5, the V gene TRBV19; TRBD1 aligns across 8 bases. The CDR3 has 17 amino acids. CDR1 and CDR2 (germline): LNHDA, SQIVND (reference sequence). The full variable domain, completed using reference TRBV19 and TRBJ2-5, is DGGITQSPKYLFRKEGQNVTLSCEQNLNHDAMYWYRQDPGQGLRLIYYSQIVNDFQKGDIAEGYSVSREKKESFPLTVTSAQKNPTAFYLCASSTGQGPGSQETQSFGPGTRLLVL.

This clonotype was recorded at least ten times. Given a much more abundant clone one base away, this may be a read error. V and J are TRBV5-6 and TRBJ2-5, with D hard to call. The V and J ends lost 4 bases and 5 bases respectively, with 12 bases between them. The CDR3 length is 13 residues. CDR1 is SGHDT and CDR2 is YYEEEE in the germline V gene. The CDR3 loop is CASSLIMAETQYF. In DNA, the CDR3 is TGTGCCAGCAGCCTAATAATGGCCGAGACCCAGTACTTC. The full variable domain, in which reference TRBV5-6 and TRBJ2-5 provide the parts outside the CDR3, is DAGVTQSPTHLIKTRGQQVTLRCSPKSGHDTVSWYQQALGQGPQFIFQYYEEEERQRGNFPDRFSGHQFPNYSSELNVNALLLGDSALYLCASSLIMAETQYFGPGTRLLVL.

This clonotype was seen repeatedly, ten times or more. V gene TRBV19 combines with J gene TRBJ2-2; 8 bases fit TRBD1. Germline V lookup: CDR1 LNHDA, CDR2 SQIVND (reference sequence). The CDR3 runs 16 residues. The ends lost 7 bases at V and 6 bases at J; junction bases unmatched: 13. CDR3 amino acids: CASTVGDRRLSGELFF. CDR3 nucleotides: TGTGCCAGTACCGTAGGGGACAGGCGGTTATCCGGGGAGCTGTTTTTT.